Sequencing of this TCR beta chain was carried out in a study of blood T cell repertoires in COVID-19. Study at large: COVID-19 samples from acute and convalescent phases originated in the United States, Italy and Spain. Nucleic acid was either cDNA or gDNA, and it came from T cells, B-cell-depleted T cells, or PBMCs.

Trimming at V came to 3 bases and at J to 0 bases, leaving 3 bases not matched to a gene. Germline V gene sequence: CDR1 SEHNR, CDR2 FQNEAQ (reference sequence). This CDR3 is built from 16 residues. Authors' analysis steps: Estimates of nucleated cell counts were drawn from the amplification of reference gene primers. Measured with immunoSEQ multiplex PCR; TCRdb has only the in-frame clones, and not every one. V, J and clone size are those of that table, while D and trimming were read from the DNA. The data show 210,000 or so clones, 85% to 90% seen once. Sequenced material: peripheral blood. The clonotype comes from a man aged 18 to 30 with active or convalescent COVID-19. This chain connects TRBV7-9 to TRBJ1-4; 8 bases are shared with TRBD1. CDR3 in amino acids: CASSLTGDATNEKLFF. The CDR3 region has the DNA TGTGCCAGCAGCTTGACAGGGGATGCAACTAATGAAAAACTGTTTTTT.